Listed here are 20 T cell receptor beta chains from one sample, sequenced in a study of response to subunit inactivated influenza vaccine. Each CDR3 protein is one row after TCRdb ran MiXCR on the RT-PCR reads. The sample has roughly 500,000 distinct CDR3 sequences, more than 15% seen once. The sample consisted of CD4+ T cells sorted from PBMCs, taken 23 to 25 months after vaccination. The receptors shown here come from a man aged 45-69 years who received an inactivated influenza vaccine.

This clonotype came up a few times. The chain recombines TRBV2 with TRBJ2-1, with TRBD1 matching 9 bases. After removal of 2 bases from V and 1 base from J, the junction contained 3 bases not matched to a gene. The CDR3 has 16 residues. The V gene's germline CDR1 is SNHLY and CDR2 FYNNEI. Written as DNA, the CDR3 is TGTGCCAGCAGTGAATTCGGACAGGGGTCCTACAATGAGCAGTTCTTC. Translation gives CASSEFGQGSYNEQFF.

The CDR3 is CASSFGTDNQPQHF. CDR3 nucleotides: TGTGCCAGCAGTTTCGGGACAGACAATCAGCCCCAGCATTTT. The J gene is TRBJ1-5, the V gene TRBV12-3 or TRBV12-4, with TRBD1 identical over 7 bases. Trimming took 3 bases from V and 3 from J; bases not matched to a gene: 2. This CDR3 is built from 14 residues.

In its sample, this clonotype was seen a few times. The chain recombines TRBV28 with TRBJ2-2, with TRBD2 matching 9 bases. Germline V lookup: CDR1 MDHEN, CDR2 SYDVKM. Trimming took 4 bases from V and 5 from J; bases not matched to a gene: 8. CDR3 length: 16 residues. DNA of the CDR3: TGTGCCAGCAGTTCCCCCGGACTAGCGCAAACCGGGGAGCTGTTTTTT. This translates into CASSSPGLAQTGELFF.

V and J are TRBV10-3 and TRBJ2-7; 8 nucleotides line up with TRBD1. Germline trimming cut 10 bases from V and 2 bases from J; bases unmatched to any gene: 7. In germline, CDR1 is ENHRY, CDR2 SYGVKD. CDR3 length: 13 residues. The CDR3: CATTGTGTYEQYF. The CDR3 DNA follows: TGTGCCACAACGGGGACAGGTACCTACGAGCAGTACTTC.

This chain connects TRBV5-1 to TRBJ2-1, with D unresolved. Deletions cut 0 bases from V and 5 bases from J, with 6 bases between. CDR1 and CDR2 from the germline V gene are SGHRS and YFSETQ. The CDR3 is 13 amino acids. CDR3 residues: CASSLEVHNEQFF. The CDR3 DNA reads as TGCGCCAGCAGCTTGGAGGTACACAATGAGCAGTTCTTC.

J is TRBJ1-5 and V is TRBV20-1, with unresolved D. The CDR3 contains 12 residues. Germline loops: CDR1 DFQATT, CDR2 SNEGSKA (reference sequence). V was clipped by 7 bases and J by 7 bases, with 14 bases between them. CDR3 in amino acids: CSVQVFGQPQHF. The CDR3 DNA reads TGCAGTGTTCAGGTCTTCGGGCAGCCCCAGCATTTT.

CDR3 coding DNA: TGTGCCAGCAGCCTTCGGGACAGATCCTACGAGCAGTACTTC. This sequence encodes CASSLRDRSYEQYF. The rearrangement links TRBV11-2 to TRBJ2-7; 7 bases align to TRBD1. CDR1 SGHAT and CDR2 FQNNGV come from the germline V gene. Trimming took 5 bases from V and 1 from J; bases not matched to a gene: 5. The CDR3 is made up of 14 amino acids. Supplemented by reference TRBV11-2 and TRBJ2-7, the full variable domain reads EAGVAQSPRYKIIEKRQSVAFWCNPISGHATLYWYQQILGQGPKLLIQFQNNGVVDDSQLPKDRFSAERLKGVDSTLKIQPAKLEDSAVYLCASSLRDRSYEQYFGPGTRLTVT.

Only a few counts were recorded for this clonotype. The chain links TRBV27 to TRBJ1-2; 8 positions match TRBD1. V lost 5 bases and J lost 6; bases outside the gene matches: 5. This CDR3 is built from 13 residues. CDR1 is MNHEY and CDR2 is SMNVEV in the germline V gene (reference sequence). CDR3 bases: TGTGCCAGCAGTCTGCAGGGGGCCCATGGCTACACCTTC. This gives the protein CASSLQGAHGYTF.

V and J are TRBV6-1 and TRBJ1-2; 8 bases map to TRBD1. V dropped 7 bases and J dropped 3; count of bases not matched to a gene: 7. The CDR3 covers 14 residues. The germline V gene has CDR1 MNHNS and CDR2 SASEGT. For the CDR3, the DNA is TGTGCCAGCAACCGACAGGGGACGGACTATGGCTACACCTTC. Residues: CASNRQGTDYGYTF.

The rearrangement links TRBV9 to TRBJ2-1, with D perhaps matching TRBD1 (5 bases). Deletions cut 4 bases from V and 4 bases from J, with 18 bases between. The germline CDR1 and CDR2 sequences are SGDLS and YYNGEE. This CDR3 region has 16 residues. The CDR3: CASSPRVGNLYNEQFF. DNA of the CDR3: TGTGCCAGCAGCCCCAGGGTCGGTAACCTTTACAATGAGCAGTTCTTC.

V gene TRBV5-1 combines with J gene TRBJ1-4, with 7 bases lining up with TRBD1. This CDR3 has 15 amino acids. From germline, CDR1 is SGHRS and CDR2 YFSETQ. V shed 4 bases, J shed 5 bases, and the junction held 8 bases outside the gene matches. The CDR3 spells CASSPEGQRNEKLFF. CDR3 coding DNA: TGCGCCAGCAGCCCGGAGGGACAGCGGAATGAAAAACTGTTTTTT.

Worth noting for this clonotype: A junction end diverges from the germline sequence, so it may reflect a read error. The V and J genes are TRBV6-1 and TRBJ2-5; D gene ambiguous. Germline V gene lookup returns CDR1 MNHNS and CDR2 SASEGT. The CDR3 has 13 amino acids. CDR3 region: CASTEPIQETQYF. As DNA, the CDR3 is TGTGCCAGCACCGAACCGATTCAAGAAACCCAGTACTTC.

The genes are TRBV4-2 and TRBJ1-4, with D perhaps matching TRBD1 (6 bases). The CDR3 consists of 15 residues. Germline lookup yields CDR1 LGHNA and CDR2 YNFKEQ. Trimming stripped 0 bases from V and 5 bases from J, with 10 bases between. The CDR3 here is CASSQEGARNEKLFF. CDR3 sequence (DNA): TGTGCCAGCAGCCAAGAGGGGGCGCGAAATGAAAAACTGTTTTTT.

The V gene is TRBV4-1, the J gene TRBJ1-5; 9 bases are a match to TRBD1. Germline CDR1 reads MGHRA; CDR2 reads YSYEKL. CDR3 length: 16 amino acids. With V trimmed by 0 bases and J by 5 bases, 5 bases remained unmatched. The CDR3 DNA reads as TGCGCCAGCAGCCAAGATGAGAACAGGGGGCATCAGCCCCAGCATTTT. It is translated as CASSQDENRGHQPQHF.

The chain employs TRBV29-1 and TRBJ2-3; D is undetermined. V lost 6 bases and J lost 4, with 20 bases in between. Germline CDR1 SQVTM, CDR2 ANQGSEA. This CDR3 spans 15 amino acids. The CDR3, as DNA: TGCAGCGTGGTCCGGGCCCAGCTGCGAGCAGATACGCAGTATTTT. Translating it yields CSVVRAQLRADTQYF.

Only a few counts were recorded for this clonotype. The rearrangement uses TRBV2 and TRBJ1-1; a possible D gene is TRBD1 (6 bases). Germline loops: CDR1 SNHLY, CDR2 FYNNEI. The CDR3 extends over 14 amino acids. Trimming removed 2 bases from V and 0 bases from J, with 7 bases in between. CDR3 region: CASSEWDMNTEAFF. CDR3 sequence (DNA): TGTGCCAGCAGTGAATGGGACATGAACACTGAAGCTTTCTTT.

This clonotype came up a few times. CDR3 region: CASTQGKGKLFF. CDR3 DNA sequence: TGTGCCAGCACCCAGGGGAAGGGTAAACTGTTTTTT. The chain has TRBV2 and TRBJ1-4, with D possibly being TRBD1 (6 bases). Trimming pared 7 bases from V and 11 bases from J, leaving 14 bases between. CDR1 SNHLY and CDR2 FYNNEI come from the germline V gene. The CDR3 runs 12 residues.

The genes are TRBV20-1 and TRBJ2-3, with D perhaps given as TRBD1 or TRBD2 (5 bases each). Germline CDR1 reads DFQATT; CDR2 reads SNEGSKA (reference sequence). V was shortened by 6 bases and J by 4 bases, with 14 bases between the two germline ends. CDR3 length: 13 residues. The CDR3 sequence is CSALPGRADTQYF. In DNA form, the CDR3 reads TGCAGTGCACTGCCAGGGAGAGCAGATACGCAGTATTTT.

The CDR3 sequence is CASSYASGNSPLHF. The CDR3 DNA reads TGTGCCAGCAGTTACGCCTCAGGAAATTCACCCCTCCACTTT. The rearrangement links TRBV6-2 or TRBV6-3 to TRBJ1-6, with D uncertain. The CDR3 sequence is 14 residues long. The V and J ends lost 2 bases and 7 bases respectively, with 9 bases between them. From germline, CDR1 is MNHEY and CDR2 SVGEGT.

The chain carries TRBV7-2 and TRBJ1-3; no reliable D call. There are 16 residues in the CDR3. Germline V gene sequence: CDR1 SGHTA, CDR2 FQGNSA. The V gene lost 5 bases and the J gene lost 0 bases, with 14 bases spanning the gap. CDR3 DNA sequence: TGTGCCAGCAGCCCCGGGAAGGGAAGCTCTGGAAACACCATATATTTT. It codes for CASSPGKGSSGNTIYF.